Listed below are T cell receptor beta chains from one sample, sequenced in a study of blood T cell repertoires in COVID-19. The table came from immunoSEQ multiplex PCR; TCRdb's copy has only in-frame clones and leaves some out. The profile shows about 310,000 clones, around 90% of them singletons. What was sequenced was peripheral blood. Receptor source: a man aged 18 to 29 with active or convalescent COVID-19. Each CDR3 is given with its conserved first and last residue. A D gene is named only where the DNA matches it firmly. The size field is filled for only some rows; it gives once, few, many or a size class.

NA,TRBJ2-3,NA,TRBV24-1,CATSDPSGGDTQYF,TGTGCCACCAGTGACCCCAGTGGGGGGGATACGCAGTATTTT
NA,TRBJ1-2,NA,TRBV12-3/TRBV12-4,CASSFGIHYGYTF,TGTGCCAGCAGTTTCGGGATCCACTATGGCTACACCTTC
NA,TRBJ2-3,once,TRBV18,CASSPLQGRTDTQYF,TGTGCCAGCTCACCACTACAGGGTCGGACAGATACGCAGTATTTT
TRBD1,TRBJ1-4,NA,TRBV7-7,CASSGQTGEDEKLFF,TGTGCCAGCAGCGGTCAGACAGGGGAGGATGAAAAACTGTTTTTT
TRBD1,TRBJ2-7,NA,TRBV6-5,CASSHRDSTYEQYF,TGTGCCAGCAGTCACCGGGACAGCACCTACGAGCAGTACTTC
NA,TRBJ1-4,NA,TRBV5-5,CASSLLGANEKLFF,TGTGCCAGCAGCTTGCTAGGGGCGAATGAAAAACTGTTTTTT
TRBD1,TRBJ1-4,NA,TRBV13,CASSLGDRVEQLFF,TGTGCCAGCAGCTTAGGAGACAGGGTAGAGCAACTGTTTTTT
NA,TRBJ2-7,NA,TRBV15,CATSSRVNHEQYF,TGTGCCACCAGCAGTCGGGTTAACCACGAGCAGTACTTC
NA,TRBJ2-5,NA,TRBV5-6,CASSLESQTQYF,TGTGCCAGCAGCTTGGAGAGTCAGACCCAGTACTTC
NA,TRBJ1-1,NA,TRBV2,CASSEAQGKANTEAFF,TGTGCCAGCAGTGAAGCGCAGGGGAAGGCGAACACTGAAGCTTTCTTT
NA,TRBJ2-5,NA,TRBV5-1,CASSTGHTQETQYF,TGCGCCAGCAGCACCGGACACACTCAAGAGACCCAGTACTTC
TRBD1,TRBJ1-4,NA,TRBV10-3,CAISDWRTGDEKKLFF,TGTGCCATCAGTGACTGGAGGACAGGGGACGAGAAAAAACTGTTTTTT
NA,TRBJ1-2,once,TRBV4-1,CASSQVKGQWGYGYTF,TGCGCCAGCAGCCAAGTAAAGGGGCAATGGGGCTATGGCTACACCTTC
NA,TRBJ2-5,NA,TRBV27,CATATGLGETQYF,TGTGCCACCGCAACAGGGCTTGGTGAGACCCAGTACTTC
TRBD1,TRBJ1-4,NA,TRBV29-1,CSGLTGTGLGPNEKLFF,TGCAGCGGACTGACCGGGACAGGGTTGGGTCCTAATGAAAAACTGTTTTTT
NA,TRBJ1-3,once,TRBV14,CASSAGTGNTIYF,TGTGCCAGCAGCGCGGGGACTGGAAACACCATATATTTT